This T cell receptor (beta chain) emerged from a study of CD8 T cells in ankylosing spondylitis. In its sample, this clonotype was seen a few times. The target antigen is unknown. Study-wide points: Earlier literature documents some of the motif variants in reactive arthritis synovial fluid and blood. Clones linked to disease, bearing a CD8+ phenotype, were relatively rare in peripheral blood. Characteristic of ankylosing spondylitis blood, it appeared, was a TCR beta motif comprising roughly eight highly homologous variants. The authors reported significant enrichment of disease-linked clones in matched ankylosing spondylitis synovial fluid.

The authors made TCR beta libraries by quantitative 5'-RACE with molecular barcodes. TCRdb re-called the 5' RACE reads with MiXCR, one entry per CDR3 protein. The table includes approximately 300,000 distinct CDR3 sequences, 8% detected once. V was clipped by 0 bases and J by 0 bases, with 15 bases between them. The germline CDR1 and CDR2 sequences are LNHNV and YYDKDF (reference sequence). This CDR3 contains 17 residues. What was sequenced was blood, either unsorted or a sorted T cell fraction (not recorded which). The sequence came from a male donor with ankylosing spondylitis. The rearrangement uses TRBV15 and TRBJ2-7; D is possibly TRBD1 (6 bases). Written as DNA, the CDR3 is TGTGCCACCAGCAGAGATTTTCCCGTGACAGGCTCCTACGAGCAGTACTTC. Its translation: CATSRDFPVTGSYEQYF.